The 29 T cell receptor beta chains in this list originate from one sample, sequenced in a study of early T cells in non-severe SARS-CoV-2 infection. TCRdb processed the 5' RACE reads anew with MiXCR; each CDR3 protein has one entry. The sample consists of under 50,000 distinct CDR3 sequences, about 4.6% of them appearing once. Sequences were obtained from whole blood. The source of these receptors is an adult who was a healthcare worker with PCR-confirmed SARS-CoV-2 infection or an uninfected control (not recorded which).

The genes are TRBV10-2 and TRBJ1-2; D is ambiguous. Germline CDR1 and CDR2: WSHSY and SAAADI. The V and J ends lost 2 bases and 5 bases respectively, with 9 bases between them. The CDR3 consists of 13 residues. CDR3 region: CASSERQEYGYTF. CDR3 nucleotides: TGCGCCAGCAGTGAGAGGCAGGAATATGGCTACACCTTC.

This clonotype was counted at least ten times. The chain links TRBV29-1 to TRBJ1-2; D gene ambiguous. The CDR3 is 13 amino acids. The germline gives CDR1 SQVTM, CDR2 ANQGSEA. Trimming shortened V by 4 bases and J by 0 bases, and 9 bases separated the two germline ends. Written as DNA, the CDR3 is TGCAGCGTTGGGACCGGCCCTAACTATGGCTACACCTTC. Translation gives CSVGTGPNYGYTF.

This clonotype was counted at least ten times. This sequence joins TRBV7-2 and TRBJ2-5, with D possibly being TRBD2 (6 bases). Trimming took off 5 bases at V and 2 bases at J, with 9 bases between the two ends. The CDR3 runs to 13 residues. Germline lookup yields CDR1 SGHTA and CDR2 FQGNSA. DNA for the CDR3: TGTGCCAGCAGCCAGACTAGGCAAGAGACCCAGTACTTC. Its translation is CASSQTRQETQYF. Filled out from reference TRBV7-2 and TRBJ2-5, the complete variable domain reads GAGVSQSPSNKVTEKGKDVELRCDPISGHTALYWYRQSLGQGLEFLIYFQGNSAPDKSGLPSDRFSAERTGGSVSTLTIQRTQQEDSAVYLCASSQTRQETQYFGPGTRLLVL.

The genes are TRBV6-5 and TRBJ2-7; 11 bases are a match to TRBD2. Germline V gives CDR1 MNHEY, CDR2 SVGAGI. With 2 bases clipped from V and 2 bases from J, the junction kept 14 bases outside the gene matches. The length of the CDR3 is 19 residues. CDR3 in amino acids: CASSYPRLAGTSLTYEQYF. The CDR3 DNA sequence: TGTGCCAGCAGTTACCCCCGACTAGCGGGAACCTCACTGACCTACGAGCAGTACTTC.

This clonotype came up many times. The rearrangement joins TRBV21-1 to TRBJ1-5. TRBV21-1 is termed a pseudogene. The CDR3 contains 12 residues. DNA for the CDR3: TGTGCCAGCAGCAGGGGTTTGCAGCCCCAGCATTTT. It yields the protein CASSRGLQPQHF.

Ten or more counts support this clonotype. The rearrangement links TRBV20-1 to TRBJ1-1; weak D call: TRBD1 (6 bases). V was trimmed by 6 bases and J by 0 bases, leaving 14 bases between them. This CDR3 has 14 amino acids. Germline V gene data show CDR1 as DFQATT and CDR2 as SNEGSKA (reference sequence). The CDR3 sequence: CSAPMTGMNTEAFF. The DNA of the CDR3 is TGCAGTGCCCCTATGACAGGTATGAACACTGAAGCTTTCTTT.

The rearrangement uses TRBV7-2 and TRBJ1-1, with TRBD1 matching over 8 bases. With 7 bases clipped from V and 4 bases from J, the junction kept 8 bases outside the gene matches. Germline CDR1 reads SGHTA; CDR2 reads FQGNSA. The CDR3 covers 14 residues. CDR3 nucleotide sequence: TGTGCCAGCATCTTGCAGGGGGCGTCCACTGAAGCTTTCTTT. Its translation is CASILQGASTEAFF.

The chain employs TRBV6-6 and TRBJ1-4, with 9 bases matching TRBD1. The CDR3 consists of 16 residues. Germline V lookup: CDR1 MNHNY, CDR2 SVGAGI (reference sequence). Losses at the gene ends were 6 bases for V and 8 bases for J; bases not matched to a gene: 13. CDR3 sequence reads: CASSHISGQGKEKLFF. The CDR3 bases are TGTGCCAGCAGCCATATCTCCGGACAGGGGAAAGAAAAACTGTTTTTT.

Many counts were recorded for this clonotype. The chain employs TRBV5-8 and TRBJ2-1, with no clear D. CDR1 is SGHTS and CDR2 is YDEGEE in the germline V gene. The CDR3 length is 11 residues. The germline V and J ends were trimmed by 0 bases and 10 bases, with 5 bases remaining between them. The CDR3: CASSLDLEQFF. The CDR3 coding sequence is TGTGCCAGCAGCTTGGACCTGGAGCAGTTCTTC.

For this clonotype: At one of its ends the junction is not consistent with the germline gene, which may arise from a read error. The chain links TRBV30 to TRBJ2-2; possibly TRBD1 for D (6 bases). CDR1 GTSNPN and CDR2 SVGIG come from the germline V gene (reference sequence). CDR3 size: 12 residues. In nucleotides, the CDR3 is TGTGCCTGGAGAAGGACCGAGGGGGTGCTGTTTTTT. Residues: CAWRRTEGVLFF.

Many counts were recorded for this clonotype. CDR3 protein: CATDLGSGAGDTQYF. The CDR3, as DNA: TGTGCCACCGACCTCGGGTCGGGAGCGGGAGATACGCAGTATTTT. This chain connects TRBV5-5 to TRBJ2-3; D might be TRBD2 (6 bases). V lost 9 bases, J lost 5 bases, and 22 bases lay in between. The CDR3 contains 15 residues. Germline CDR1 and CDR2: SGHKS and YYEKEE (reference sequence).

The chain joins TRBV7-2 to TRBJ2-3; possibly TRBD2 for D (5 bases). Germline V gene sequence: CDR1 SGHTA, CDR2 FQGNSA. V gave up 4 bases and J gave up 4 bases, with 9 bases separating them. This CDR3 contains 13 residues. CDR3 nucleotide sequence: TGTGCCAGCAGCTCACTAGGCCCAGATACGCAGTATTTT. Encoded protein: CASSSLGPDTQYF.

This clonotype was seen repeatedly, ten times or more. CDR3 loop: CATRGGRVTEAFF. CDR3 DNA sequence: TGTGCCACCAGGGGGGGAAGGGTAACTGAAGCTTTCTTT. The gene calls are TRBV24-1 and TRBJ1-1; perhaps TRBD1 as D (5 bases). The CDR3 contains 13 residues. V was cut by 7 bases and J by 5 bases, with 13 bases left in between. Germline CDR1 is KGHDR and CDR2 is SFDVKD.

This clonotype was counted only a few times. V usage is TRBV5-1 and J usage is TRBJ2-5, with 11 positions matching TRBD2. This CDR3 contains 15 residues. Germline CDR1 reads SGHRS; CDR2 reads YFSETQ. Trimming at V came to 2 bases and at J to 0 bases, leaving 0 bases not matched to a gene. The DNA for the CDR3 is TGCGCCAGCAGCTTACTAGCGGGGGACCAAGAGACCCAGTACTTC. It encodes CASSLLAGDQETQYF.

This clonotype was recorded at least ten times. The CDR3 loop is CSAHRGRDSPLHF. CDR3 coding DNA: TGCAGTGCTCACAGGGGAAGAGATTCACCCCTCCACTTT. The V and J genes are TRBV20-1 and TRBJ1-6; TRBD1 matches at 7 bases. The J segment lost 8 bases and the V segment lost 5 bases, leaving 6 bases of the junction unmatched. CDR1 and CDR2 (germline): DFQATT, SNEGSKA (reference sequence). CDR3 size: 13 residues.

This clonotype was recorded at least ten times. The chain carries TRBV6-1 and TRBJ1-5; D is unresolved. With 4 bases removed from V and 7 bases from J, the gap between germline ends came to 29 bases. This CDR3 has 19 residues. Germline lookup yields CDR1 MNHNS and CDR2 SASEGT. The CDR3 region has the DNA TGTGCCAGCAGTGGGGTTTTGAACGATAGTATAATGGGGTTACAGCCCCAGCATTTT. Its translation is CASSGVLNDSIMGLQPQHF.

The table lists this clonotype with many counts. The chain joins TRBV20-1 to TRBJ2-4, with D perhaps assigned TRBD1 or TRBD2 (6 bases each). CDR3 length: 18 residues. The germline V gene encodes CDR1 DFQATT and CDR2 SNEGSKA (reference sequence). Deletions cut 6 bases from V and 0 bases from J, with 24 bases between. CDR3 sequence reads: CSARGRGDVPIAKNIQYF. The CDR3 bases are TGCAGTGCCCGCGGTAGGGGGGACGTTCCGATAGCCAAAAACATTCAGTACTTC.

This clonotype was seen many times. This chain links TRBV7-6 with TRBJ2-1, with 10 bases identical to TRBD1. CDR3 length equals 15 residues. Germline lookup yields CDR1 SGHVS and CDR2 FNYEAQ. V shed 5 bases and J 4 bases; nucleotides not matched to a gene: 5. This CDR3 is CASSPGTGVYNEQFF. CDR3 in DNA: TGTGCCAGCAGCCCCGGGACAGGGGTTTACAATGAGCAGTTCTTC.

This clonotype appeared many times. V and J are TRBV7-9 and TRBJ1-1; D not resolved. CDR1 is SEHNR and CDR2 is FQNEAQ in the germline V gene (reference sequence). V was shortened by 0 bases and J by 4 bases, with 9 bases between the two germline ends. This CDR3 is 14 amino acids long. The CDR3 loop reads CASSLAAVSTEAFF. CDR3 DNA: TGTGCCAGCAGCTTAGCGGCCGTCAGCACTGAAGCTTTCTTT.

This clonotype was observed many times. The chain combines TRBV5-1 with TRBJ2-5, with 15 bases aligning to TRBD2. CDR1 SGHRS and CDR2 YFSETQ come from the germline V gene. V lost 1 base to trimming and J lost 1 base; unmatched junction nucleotides: 8. This CDR3 is 19 amino acids long. The CDR3 protein is CASSLQGTSGRSPQETQYF. The CDR3 region has the DNA TGCGCCAGCAGCTTGCAAGGGACTAGCGGGAGGAGTCCCCAAGAGACCCAGTACTTC.

The CDR3 region is CASSIPAGSTDTQYF. The CDR3, as DNA: TGTGCCAGCAGCATTCCCGCGGGTAGCACAGATACGCAGTATTTT. V usage is TRBV14 and J usage is TRBJ2-3, with a tentative D call TRBD2 (5 bases). The V gene lost 5 bases and the J gene lost 0 bases, with 12 bases spanning the gap. Germline loops: CDR1 SGHDN, CDR2 FVKESK. The CDR3 contains 15 residues. The entire variable domain, with the rest obtained from reference TRBV14 and TRBJ2-3, is as follows: EAGVTQFPSHSVIEKGQTVTLRCDPISGHDNLYWYRRVMGKEIKFLLHFVKESKQDESGMPNNRFLAERTGGTYSTLKVQPAELEDSGVYFCASSIPAGSTDTQYFGPGTRLTVL.

In this sample, this clonotype turned up many times. The chain joins TRBV7-6 to TRBJ1-1, with D unclear. The CDR3 sequence is 13 residues long. CDR1 and CDR2 from the germline V gene are SGHVS and FNYEAQ. The germline V and J ends were trimmed by 2 bases and 1 base, with 5 bases remaining between them. The CDR3, as DNA: TGTGCCAGCAGCTTATATGAGAACACTGAAGCTTTCTTT. Translating gives CASSLYENTEAFF.

A word on this clonotype: A much bigger clone sits one base away, suggesting this may be a read error. V is TRBV12-3 or TRBV12-4 and J is TRBJ2-7; unclear D gene. V gave up 1 base and J gave up 6 bases, with 10 bases separating them. This CDR3 is built from 13 residues. Here the CDR3 reads CASSLDSLGEQYF. The CDR3 bases are TGTGCCAGCAGTTTAGACTCTCTTGGCGAGCAGTACTTC.

At least ten counts were recorded for this clonotype. The CDR3 DNA reads as TGTGCCAGCTCACCCAGGAGTGGAGGCCCGCTCAATCAGCCCCAGCATTTT. Its protein product is CASSPRSGGPLNQPQHF. The V call is TRBV18, the J call TRBJ1-5; D ambiguous. The germline V and J ends were trimmed by 3 bases and 3 bases, with 18 bases remaining between them. Germline V lookup: CDR1 KGHSH, CDR2 LQKENI. This CDR3 spans 17 amino acids.

This clonotype was observed at least ten times. The chain has TRBV5-1 and TRBJ1-4; 7 nucleotides align to TRBD1. Germline V CDR1 and CDR2: SGHRS, YFSETQ. The V gene end was trimmed by 4 bases and the J gene end by 5 bases; junction bases not matched to a gene: 2. The CDR3 spans 13 residues. CDR3 DNA: TGCGCCAGCAGCCGGGACAGAAATGAAAAACTGTTTTTT. As protein: CASSRDRNEKLFF.

This clonotype was detected many times. This chain links TRBV6-1 with TRBJ2-1; weak D call: TRBD2 (6 bases). Trimming left V 7 bases short and J 14 bases short, with 18 bases between. CDR1 is MNHNS and CDR2 is SASEGT in the germline V gene. The CDR3 totals 12 residues. This CDR3 is CASTPNGGWEFF. The CDR3, as DNA: TGTGCCAGCACCCCGAATGGGGGGTGGGAGTTCTTC.

This clonotype was seen ten or more times. The CDR3 is CASSQGVRTGELFF. Written as DNA, the CDR3 is TGTGCCAGCAGCCAGGGTGTGAGGACCGGGGAGCTGTTTTTT. J is TRBJ2-2 and V is TRBV7-3; tentative D call: TRBD1 (5 bases). Germline lookup yields CDR1 SGHTA and CDR2 FQGTGA. This CDR3 contains 14 residues. V was trimmed by 5 bases and J by 5 bases, leaving 12 bases between them. The entire variable domain, with the rest obtained from reference TRBV7-3 and TRBJ2-2, is as follows: GAGVSQTPSNKVTEKGKYVELRCDPISGHTALYWYRQSLGQGPEFLIYFQGTGAADDSGLPNDRFFAVRPEGSVSTLKIQRTERGDSAVYLCASSQGVRTGELFFGEGSRLTVL.

This clonotype was seen ten or more times. The V gene is TRBV30, the J gene TRBJ2-7; the match to TRBD2 covers 11 bases. CDR1 is GTSNPN and CDR2 is SVGIG in the germline V gene (reference sequence). The CDR3 is made up of 17 amino acids. J gave up 3 bases and V 1 base, and 11 bases lay outside the gene matches. CDR3 nucleotides: TGTGCCTGGAGTGGGAATAGCGGGAGGGCCAAAATCTACGAGCAGTACTTC. Residues: CAWSGNSGRAKIYEQYF.

V gene TRBV7-9 combines with J gene TRBJ2-2; D remains unclear. Germline V gives CDR1 SEHNR, CDR2 FQNEAQ (reference sequence). The CDR3 is made up of 13 amino acids. Between the trimmed V and J ends, which lost 0 bases and 6 bases, there was a span of 5 bases. The chain's CDR3 is CASSLAISGELFF. The CDR3 DNA follows: TGTGCCAGCAGCTTAGCCATTTCCGGGGAGCTGTTTTTT.